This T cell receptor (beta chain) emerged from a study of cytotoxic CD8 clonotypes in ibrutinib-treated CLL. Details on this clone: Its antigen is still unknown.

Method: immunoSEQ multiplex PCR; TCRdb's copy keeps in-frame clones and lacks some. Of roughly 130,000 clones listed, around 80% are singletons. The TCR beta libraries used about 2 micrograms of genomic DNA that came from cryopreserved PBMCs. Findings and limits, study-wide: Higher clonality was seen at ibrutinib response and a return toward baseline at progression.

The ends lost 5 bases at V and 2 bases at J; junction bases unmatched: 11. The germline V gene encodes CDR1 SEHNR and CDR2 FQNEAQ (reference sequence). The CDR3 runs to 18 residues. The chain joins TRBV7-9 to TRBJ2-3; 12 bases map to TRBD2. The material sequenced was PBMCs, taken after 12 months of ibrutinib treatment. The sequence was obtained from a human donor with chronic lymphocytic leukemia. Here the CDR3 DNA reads TGTGCCAGCAGCCACATTTTCCGACTAGCGGGAGCCACAGATACGCAGTATTTT. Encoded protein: CASSHIFRLAGATDTQYF.